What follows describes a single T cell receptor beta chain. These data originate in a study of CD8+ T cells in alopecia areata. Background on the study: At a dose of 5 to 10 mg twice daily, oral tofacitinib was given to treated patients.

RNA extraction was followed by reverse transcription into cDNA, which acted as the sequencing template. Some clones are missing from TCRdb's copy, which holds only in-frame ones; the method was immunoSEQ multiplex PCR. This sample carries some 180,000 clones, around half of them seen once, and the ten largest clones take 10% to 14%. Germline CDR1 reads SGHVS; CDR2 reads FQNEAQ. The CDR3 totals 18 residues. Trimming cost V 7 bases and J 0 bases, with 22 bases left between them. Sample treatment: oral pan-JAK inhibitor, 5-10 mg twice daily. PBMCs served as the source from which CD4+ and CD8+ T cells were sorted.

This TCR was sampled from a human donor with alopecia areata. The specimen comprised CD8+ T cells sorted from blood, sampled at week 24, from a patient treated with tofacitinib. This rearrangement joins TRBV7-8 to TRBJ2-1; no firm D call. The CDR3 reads CASIDILGDKSSYNEQFF. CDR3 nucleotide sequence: TGTGCCAGCATCGACATCCTGGGTGACAAGAGCTCCTACAATGAGCAGTTCTTC.